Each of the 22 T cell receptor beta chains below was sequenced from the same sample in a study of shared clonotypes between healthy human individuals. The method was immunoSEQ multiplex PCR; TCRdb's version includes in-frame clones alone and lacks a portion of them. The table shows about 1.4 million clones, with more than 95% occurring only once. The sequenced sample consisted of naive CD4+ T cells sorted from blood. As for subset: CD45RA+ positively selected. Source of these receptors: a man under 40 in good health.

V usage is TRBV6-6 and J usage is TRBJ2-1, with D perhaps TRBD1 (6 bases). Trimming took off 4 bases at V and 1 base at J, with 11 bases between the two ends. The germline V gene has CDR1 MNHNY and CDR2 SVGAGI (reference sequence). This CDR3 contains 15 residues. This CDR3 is CASSSSGDSYNEQFF. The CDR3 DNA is TGTGCCAGCAGTTCCTCAGGGGATTCCTACAATGAGCAGTTCTTC.

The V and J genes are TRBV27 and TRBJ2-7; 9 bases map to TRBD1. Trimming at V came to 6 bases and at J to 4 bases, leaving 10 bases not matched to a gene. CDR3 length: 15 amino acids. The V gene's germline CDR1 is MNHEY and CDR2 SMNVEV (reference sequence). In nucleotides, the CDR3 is TGTGCCAGCAGGGGTGACAGGGGGATTCTTTACGAGCAGTACTTC. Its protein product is CASRGDRGILYEQYF.

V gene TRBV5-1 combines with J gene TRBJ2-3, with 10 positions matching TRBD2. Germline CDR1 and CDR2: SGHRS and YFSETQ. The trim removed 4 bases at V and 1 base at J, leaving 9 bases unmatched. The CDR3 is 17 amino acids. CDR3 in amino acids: CASSILAGALGTDTQYF. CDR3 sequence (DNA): TGCGCCAGCAGCATCCTAGCGGGAGCCCTAGGCACAGATACGCAGTATTTT.

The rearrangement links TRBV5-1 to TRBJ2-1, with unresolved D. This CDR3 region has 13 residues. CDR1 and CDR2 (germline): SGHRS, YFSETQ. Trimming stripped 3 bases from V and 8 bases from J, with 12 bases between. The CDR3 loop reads CASSSLVLDEQFF. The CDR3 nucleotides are TGCGCCAGCAGCTCCTTAGTGTTGGATGAGCAGTTCTTC.

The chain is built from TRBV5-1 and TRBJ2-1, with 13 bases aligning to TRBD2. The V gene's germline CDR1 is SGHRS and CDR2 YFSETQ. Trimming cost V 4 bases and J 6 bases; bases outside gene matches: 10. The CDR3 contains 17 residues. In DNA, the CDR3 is TGCGCCAGCAGCCCAGGACTAGCGGGAGAATCCCCCAATGAGCAGTTCTTC. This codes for CASSPGLAGESPNEQFF.

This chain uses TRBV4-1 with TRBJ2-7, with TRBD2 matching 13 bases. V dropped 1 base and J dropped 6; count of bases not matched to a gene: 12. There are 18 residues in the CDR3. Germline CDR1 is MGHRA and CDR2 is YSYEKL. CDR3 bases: TGCGCCAGCAGCCAAGTACTAGCGGGAGGGCCTCCCACGGGCGAGCAGTACTTC. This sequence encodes CASSQVLAGGPPTGEQYF.

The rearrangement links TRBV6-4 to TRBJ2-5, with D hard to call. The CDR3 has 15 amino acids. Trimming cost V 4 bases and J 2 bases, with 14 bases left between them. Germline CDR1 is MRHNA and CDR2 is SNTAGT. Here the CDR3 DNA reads TGTGCCAGCAGTGCGAACCCGGTTAGACAAGAGACCCAGTACTTC. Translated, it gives CASSANPVRQETQYF.

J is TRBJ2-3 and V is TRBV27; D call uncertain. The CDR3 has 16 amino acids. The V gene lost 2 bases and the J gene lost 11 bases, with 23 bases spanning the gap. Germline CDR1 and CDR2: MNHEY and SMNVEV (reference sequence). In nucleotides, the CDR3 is TGTGCCAGCAGTTTAGCCGGAACTCGTCGAGAACGAGTGCAGTATTTT. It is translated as CASSLAGTRRERVQYF.

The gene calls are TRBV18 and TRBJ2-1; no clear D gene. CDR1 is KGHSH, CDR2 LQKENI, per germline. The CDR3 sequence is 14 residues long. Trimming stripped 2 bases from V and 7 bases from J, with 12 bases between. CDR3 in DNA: TGTGCCAGCTCACCAAACCGAATCGGGAATGAGCAGTTCTTC. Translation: CASSPNRIGNEQFF.

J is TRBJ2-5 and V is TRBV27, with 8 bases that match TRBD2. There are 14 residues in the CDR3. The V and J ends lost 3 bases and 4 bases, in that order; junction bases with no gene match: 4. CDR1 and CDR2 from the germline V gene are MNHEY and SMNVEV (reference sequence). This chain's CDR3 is CASSFSLAGETQYF. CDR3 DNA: TGTGCCAGCAGTTTCAGTCTAGCGGGAGAGACCCAGTACTTC.

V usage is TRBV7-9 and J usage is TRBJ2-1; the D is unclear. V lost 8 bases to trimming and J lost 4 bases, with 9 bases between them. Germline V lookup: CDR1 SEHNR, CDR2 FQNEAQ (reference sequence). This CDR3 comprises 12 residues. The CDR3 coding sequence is TGTGCCAGCGCGGCTAGTTACAATGAGCAGTTCTTC. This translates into CASAASYNEQFF.

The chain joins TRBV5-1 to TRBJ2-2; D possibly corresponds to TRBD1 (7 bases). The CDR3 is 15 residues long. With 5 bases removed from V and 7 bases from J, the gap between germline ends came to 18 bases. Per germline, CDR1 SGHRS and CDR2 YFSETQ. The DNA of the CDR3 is TGCGCCAGCAGTTCCTTTTCCAGGGGGGACGGGGAGCTGTTTTTT. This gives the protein CASSSFSRGDGELFF.

CDR3 sequence: CASSEGSGSTDTQYF. CDR3 sequence (DNA): TGTGCCAGCAGTGAAGGTAGCGGGAGTACCGATACGCAGTATTTT. The chain carries TRBV2 and TRBJ2-3; 9 positions match TRBD2. This CDR3 is built from 15 residues. Germline V CDR1 and CDR2: SNHLY, FYNNEI. V trimming: 1 base; J trimming: 6 bases; junction bases outside the gene matches: 5.

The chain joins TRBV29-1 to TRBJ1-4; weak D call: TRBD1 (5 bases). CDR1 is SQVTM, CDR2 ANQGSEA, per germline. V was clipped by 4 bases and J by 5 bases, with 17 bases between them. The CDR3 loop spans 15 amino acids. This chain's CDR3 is CSVVLLMGENEKLFF. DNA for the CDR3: TGCAGCGTTGTACTGTTAATGGGGGAAAATGAAAAACTGTTTTTT.

The CDR3 DNA is TGTGCCAGTAGTATATGGAGTGTCTCTGGAAACACCATATATTTT. It yields the protein CASSIWSVSGNTIYF. The chain links TRBV19 to TRBJ1-3; D is unclear. CDR1 and CDR2 (germline): LNHDA, SQIVND (reference sequence). CDR3 size: 15 residues. V was shortened by 2 bases and J by 0 bases, with 8 bases between the two germline ends.

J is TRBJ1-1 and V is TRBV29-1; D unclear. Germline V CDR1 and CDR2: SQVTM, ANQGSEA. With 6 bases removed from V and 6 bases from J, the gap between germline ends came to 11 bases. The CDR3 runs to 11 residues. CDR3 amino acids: CSVDQRAEAFF. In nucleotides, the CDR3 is TGCAGCGTAGATCAGCGGGCTGAAGCTTTCTTT.

CDR3 sequence reads: CASSRRLESFYEQYF. CDR3 DNA: TGTGCCAGCAGTAGAAGACTCGAAAGCTTTTACGAGCAGTACTTC. J is TRBJ2-7 and V is TRBV27; no firm D call. This CDR3 region has 15 residues. Trimming took off 5 bases at V and 4 bases at J, with 18 bases between the two ends. The V gene's germline CDR1 is MNHEY and CDR2 SMNVEV (reference sequence).

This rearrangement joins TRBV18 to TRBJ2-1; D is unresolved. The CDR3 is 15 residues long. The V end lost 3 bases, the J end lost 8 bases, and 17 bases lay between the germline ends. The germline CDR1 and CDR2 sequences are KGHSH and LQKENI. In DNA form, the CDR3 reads TGTGCCAGCTCACCGGGTGTGGGGATTCAACATGAGCAGTTCTTC. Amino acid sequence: CASSPGVGIQHEQFF.

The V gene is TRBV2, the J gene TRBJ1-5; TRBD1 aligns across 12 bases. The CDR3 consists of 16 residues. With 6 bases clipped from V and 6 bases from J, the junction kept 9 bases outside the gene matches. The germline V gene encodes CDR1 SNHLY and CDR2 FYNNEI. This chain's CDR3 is CASSSGTGGISQPQHF. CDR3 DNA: TGTGCCAGCAGCTCCGGGACAGGGGGCATTAGTCAGCCCCAGCATTTT.

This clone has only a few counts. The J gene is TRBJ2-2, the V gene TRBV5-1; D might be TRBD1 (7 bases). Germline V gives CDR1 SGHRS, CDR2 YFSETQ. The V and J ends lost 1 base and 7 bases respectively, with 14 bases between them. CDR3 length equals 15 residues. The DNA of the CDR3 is TGCGCCAGCAGCTTGAGGAGGGGGCATGACGGGGAGCTGTTTTTT. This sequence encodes CASSLRRGHDGELFF.

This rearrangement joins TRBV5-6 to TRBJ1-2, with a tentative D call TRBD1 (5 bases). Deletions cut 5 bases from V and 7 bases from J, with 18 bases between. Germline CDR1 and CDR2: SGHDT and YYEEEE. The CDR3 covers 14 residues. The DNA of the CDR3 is TGTGCCAGCAGAATCAGGGAGTCAATGGGTGGCTACACCTTC. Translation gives CASRIRESMGGYTF.

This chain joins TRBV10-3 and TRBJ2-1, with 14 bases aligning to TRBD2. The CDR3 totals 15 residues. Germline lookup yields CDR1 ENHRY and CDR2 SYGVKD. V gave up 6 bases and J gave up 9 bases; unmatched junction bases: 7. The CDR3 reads CAIRVGLAGVVEQFF. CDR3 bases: TGTGCCATCAGGGTGGGACTAGCGGGAGTCGTTGAGCAGTTCTTC.